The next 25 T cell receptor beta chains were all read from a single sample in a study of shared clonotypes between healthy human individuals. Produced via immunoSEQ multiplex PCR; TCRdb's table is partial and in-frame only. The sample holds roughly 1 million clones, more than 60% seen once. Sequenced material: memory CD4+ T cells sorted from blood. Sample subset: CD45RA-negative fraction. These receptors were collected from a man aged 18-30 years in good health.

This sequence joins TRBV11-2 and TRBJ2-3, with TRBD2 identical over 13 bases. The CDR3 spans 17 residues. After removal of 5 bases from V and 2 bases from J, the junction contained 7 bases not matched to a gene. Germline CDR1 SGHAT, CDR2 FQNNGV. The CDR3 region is CASSKGLAGKATDTQYF. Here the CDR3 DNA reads TGTGCCAGCAGCAAGGGACTAGCGGGGAAAGCCACAGATACGCAGTATTTT. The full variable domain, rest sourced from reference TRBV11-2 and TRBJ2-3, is EAGVAQSPRYKIIEKRQSVAFWCNPISGHATLYWYQQILGQGPKLLIQFQNNGVVDDSQLPKDRFSAERLKGVDSTLKIQPAKLEDSAVYLCASSKGLAGKATDTQYFGPGTRLTVL.

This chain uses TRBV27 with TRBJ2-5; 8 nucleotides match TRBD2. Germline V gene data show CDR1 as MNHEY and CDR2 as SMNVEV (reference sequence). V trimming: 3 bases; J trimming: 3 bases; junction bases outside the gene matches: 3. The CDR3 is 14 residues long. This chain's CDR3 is CASSFGSGKETQYF. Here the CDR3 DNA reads TGTGCCAGCAGTTTCGGTAGCGGGAAAGAGACCCAGTACTTC.

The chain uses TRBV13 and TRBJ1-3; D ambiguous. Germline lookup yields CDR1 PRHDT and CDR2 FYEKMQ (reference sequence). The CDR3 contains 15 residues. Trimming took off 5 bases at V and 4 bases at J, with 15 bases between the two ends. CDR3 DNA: TGTGCCAGCAGCCCCGGGAGGAGTAAAGGAAACACCATATATTTT. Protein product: CASSPGRSKGNTIYF.

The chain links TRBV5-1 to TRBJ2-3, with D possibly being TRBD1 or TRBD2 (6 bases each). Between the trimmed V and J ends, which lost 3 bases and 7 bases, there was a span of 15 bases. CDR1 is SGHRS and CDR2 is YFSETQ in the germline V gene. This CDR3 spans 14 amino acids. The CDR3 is CASSWGAGSNTQYF. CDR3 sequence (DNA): TGCGCCAGCAGCTGGGGGGCGGGCTCGAATACGCAGTATTTT.

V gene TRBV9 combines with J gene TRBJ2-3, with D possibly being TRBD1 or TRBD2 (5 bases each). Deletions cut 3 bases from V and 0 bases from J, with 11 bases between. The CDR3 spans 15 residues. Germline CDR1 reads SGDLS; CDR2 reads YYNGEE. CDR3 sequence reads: CASSAGTHSTDTQYF. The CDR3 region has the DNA TGTGCCAGCAGCGCGGGGACCCATAGCACAGATACGCAGTATTTT.

The CDR3 DNA reads TGTGCCAGCAGTTACCAATATGGCTCTGGAAACACCATATATTTT. It is translated as CASSYQYGSGNTIYF. V and J are TRBV6-5 and TRBJ1-3; D call uncertain. This CDR3 is built from 15 residues. V was clipped by 2 bases and J by 0 bases, with 8 bases between them. Germline CDR1 MNHEY, CDR2 SVGAGI.

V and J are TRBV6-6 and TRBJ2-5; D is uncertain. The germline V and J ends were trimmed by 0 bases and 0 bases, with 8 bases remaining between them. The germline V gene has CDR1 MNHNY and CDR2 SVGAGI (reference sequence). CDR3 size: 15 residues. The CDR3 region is CASSYSATDQETQYF. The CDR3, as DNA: TGTGCCAGCAGTTACTCAGCGACGGACCAAGAGACCCAGTACTTC.

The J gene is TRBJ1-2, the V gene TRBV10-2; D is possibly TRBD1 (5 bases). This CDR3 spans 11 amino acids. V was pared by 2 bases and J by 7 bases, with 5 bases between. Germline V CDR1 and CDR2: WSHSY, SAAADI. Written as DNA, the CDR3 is TGCGCCAGCAGTGAGGGGGGTGGCTACACCTTC. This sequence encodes CASSEGGGYTF.

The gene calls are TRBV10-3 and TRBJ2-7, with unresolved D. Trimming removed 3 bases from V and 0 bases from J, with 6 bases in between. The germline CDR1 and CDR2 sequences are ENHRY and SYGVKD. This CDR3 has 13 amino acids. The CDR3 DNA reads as TGTGCCATCAGTGAAGGGTACTCCTACGAGCAGTACTTC. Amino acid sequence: CAISEGYSYEQYF.

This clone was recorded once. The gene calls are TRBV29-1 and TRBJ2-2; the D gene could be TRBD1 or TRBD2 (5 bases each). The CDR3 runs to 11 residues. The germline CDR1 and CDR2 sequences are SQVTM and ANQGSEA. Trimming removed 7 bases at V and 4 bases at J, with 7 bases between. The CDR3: CSGGTTGELFF. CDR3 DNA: TGCAGCGGGGGGACCACCGGGGAGCTGTTTTTT.

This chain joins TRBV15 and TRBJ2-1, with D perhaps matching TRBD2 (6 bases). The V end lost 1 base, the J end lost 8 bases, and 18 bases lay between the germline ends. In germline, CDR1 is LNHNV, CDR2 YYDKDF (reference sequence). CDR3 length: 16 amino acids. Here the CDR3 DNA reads TGTGCCACCAGCAGAGTTGTATGGCGGGATCGCTATGAGCAGTTCTTC. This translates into CATSRVVWRDRYEQFF.

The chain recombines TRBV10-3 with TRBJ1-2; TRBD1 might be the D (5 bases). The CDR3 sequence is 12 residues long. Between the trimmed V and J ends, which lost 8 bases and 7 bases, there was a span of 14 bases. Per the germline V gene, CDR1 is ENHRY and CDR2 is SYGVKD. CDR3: CAILDNAAGYTF. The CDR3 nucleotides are TGTGCCATCTTGGACAATGCTGCTGGCTACACCTTC.

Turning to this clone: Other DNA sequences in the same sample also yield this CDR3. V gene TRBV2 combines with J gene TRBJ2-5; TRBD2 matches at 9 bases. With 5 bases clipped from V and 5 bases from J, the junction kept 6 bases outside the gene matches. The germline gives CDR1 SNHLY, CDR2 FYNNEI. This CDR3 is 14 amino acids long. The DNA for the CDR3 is TGTGCCAGCAGTCGCGGGGGGGCCGTTGAGACCCAGTACTTC. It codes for CASSRGGAVETQYF.

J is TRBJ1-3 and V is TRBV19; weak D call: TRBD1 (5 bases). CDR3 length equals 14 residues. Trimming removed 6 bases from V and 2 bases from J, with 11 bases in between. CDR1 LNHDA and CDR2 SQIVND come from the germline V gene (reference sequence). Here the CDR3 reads CASRYRGTGNTIYF. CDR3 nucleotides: TGTGCCAGTAGATACCGGGGGACTGGAAACACCATATATTTT. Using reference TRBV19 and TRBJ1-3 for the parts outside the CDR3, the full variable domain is DGGITQSPKYLFRKEGQNVTLSCEQNLNHDAMYWYRQDPGQGLRLIYYSQIVNDFQKGDIAEGYSVSREKKESFPLTVTSAQKNPTAFYLCASRYRGTGNTIYFGEGSWLTVV.

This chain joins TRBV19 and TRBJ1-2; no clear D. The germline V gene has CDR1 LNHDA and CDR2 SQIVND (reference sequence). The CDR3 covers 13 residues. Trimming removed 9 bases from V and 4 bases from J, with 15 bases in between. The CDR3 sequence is CARLEEGVYGYTF. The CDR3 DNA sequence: TGTGCCAGATTAGAGGAGGGCGTCTATGGCTACACCTTC.

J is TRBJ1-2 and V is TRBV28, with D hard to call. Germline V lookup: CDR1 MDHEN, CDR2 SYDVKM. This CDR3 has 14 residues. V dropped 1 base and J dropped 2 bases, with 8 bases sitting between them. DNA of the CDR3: TGTGCCAGCAGTTTATTTCCAGAGAACTATGGCTACACCTTC. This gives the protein CASSLFPENYGYTF.

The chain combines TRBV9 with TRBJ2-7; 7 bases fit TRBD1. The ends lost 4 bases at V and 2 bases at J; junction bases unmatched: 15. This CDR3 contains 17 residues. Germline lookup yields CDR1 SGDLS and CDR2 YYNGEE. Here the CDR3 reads CASSSKPETGKAYEQYF. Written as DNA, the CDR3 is TGTGCCAGCAGCTCAAAGCCGGAGACAGGGAAAGCCTACGAGCAGTACTTC.

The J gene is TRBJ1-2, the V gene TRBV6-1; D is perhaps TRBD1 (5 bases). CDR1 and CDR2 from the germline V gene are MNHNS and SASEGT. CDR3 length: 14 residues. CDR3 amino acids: CTLSGQGHNYGYTF. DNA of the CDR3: TGTACCTTGTCGGGGCAGGGTCACAACTATGGCTACACCTTC.

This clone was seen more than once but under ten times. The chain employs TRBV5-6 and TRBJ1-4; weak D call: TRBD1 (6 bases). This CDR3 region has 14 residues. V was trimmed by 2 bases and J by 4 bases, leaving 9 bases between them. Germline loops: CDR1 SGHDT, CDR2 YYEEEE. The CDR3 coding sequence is TGTGCCAGCAGCTTCGGACAGATTAATGAAAAACTGTTTTTT. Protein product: CASSFGQINEKLFF.

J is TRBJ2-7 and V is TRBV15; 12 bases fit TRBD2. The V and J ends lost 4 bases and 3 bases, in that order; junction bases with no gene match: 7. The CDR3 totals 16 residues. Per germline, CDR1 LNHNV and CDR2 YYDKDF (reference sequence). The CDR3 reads CATSNFVTSGSYEQYF. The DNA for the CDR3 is TGTGCCACCAGCAATTTCGTGACTAGCGGGAGCTACGAGCAGTACTTC.

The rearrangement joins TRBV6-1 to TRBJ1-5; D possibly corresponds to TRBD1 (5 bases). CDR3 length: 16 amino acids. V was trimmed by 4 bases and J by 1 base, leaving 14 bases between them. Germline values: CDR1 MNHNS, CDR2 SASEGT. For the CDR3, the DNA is TGTGCCAGCAGTGGCCGACGGTGGGGGAGCAATCAGCCCCAGCATTTT. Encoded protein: CASSGRRWGSNQPQHF.

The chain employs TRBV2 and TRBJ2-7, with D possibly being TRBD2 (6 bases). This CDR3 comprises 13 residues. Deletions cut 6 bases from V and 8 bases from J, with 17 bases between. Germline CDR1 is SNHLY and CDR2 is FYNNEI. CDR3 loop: CASRTGTPIKQYF. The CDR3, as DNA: TGTGCCAGCAGAACCGGGACTCCTATCAAGCAGTACTTC.

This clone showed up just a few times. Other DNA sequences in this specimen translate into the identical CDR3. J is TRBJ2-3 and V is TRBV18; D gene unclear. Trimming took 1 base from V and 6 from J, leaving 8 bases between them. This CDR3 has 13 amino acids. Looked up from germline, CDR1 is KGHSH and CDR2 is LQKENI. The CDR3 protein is CASSPRRADTQYF. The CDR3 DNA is TGTGCCAGCTCACCACGCCGCGCGGATACGCAGTATTTT.

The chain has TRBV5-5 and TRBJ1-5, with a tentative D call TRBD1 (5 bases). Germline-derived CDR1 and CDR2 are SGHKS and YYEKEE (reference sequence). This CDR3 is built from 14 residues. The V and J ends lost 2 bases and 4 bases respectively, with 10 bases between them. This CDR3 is CASSFGTDNQPQHF. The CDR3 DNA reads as TGTGCCAGCAGCTTCGGGACCGATAATCAGCCCCAGCATTTT.

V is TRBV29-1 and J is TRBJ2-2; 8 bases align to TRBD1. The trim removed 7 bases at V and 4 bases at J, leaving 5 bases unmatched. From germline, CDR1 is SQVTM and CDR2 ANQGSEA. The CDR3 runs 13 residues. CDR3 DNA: TGCAGCGGGGGGACAGGCATCACCGGGGAGCTGTTTTTT. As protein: CSGGTGITGELFF.